The TCR beta chain under discussion was sequenced for a study of T cells in Graves' hyperthyroidism and ophthalmopathy. Ophthalmopathy patients all had a Clinical Activity Score of at least 3, a NOSPECS grade of at least 4 and disease under 3 months old. Clinical symptoms, serum thyroxine, TRAb, thyroid ultrasound and orbital computed tomography informed diagnoses. Trimming removed 4 bases at V and 5 bases at J, with 11 bases between. Germline V lookup: CDR1 MNHEY, CDR2 SVGAGI. CDR3 size: 14 residues. Ten or more counts support this clonotype. TCR beta CDR3 region amplification was performed from RNA transcripts. The TCR CDR3 was amplified in a first-round RT-PCR using the HTBI primer set. TCRdb re-derived calls from the multiplex PCR reads in MiXCR, one entry per CDR3 protein. The table has about 480,000 distinct CDR3 sequences, roughly a quarter seen once.

V gene TRBV6-5 combines with J gene TRBJ2-2; D gene unclear. The material sequenced was blood. This sequence originates from a woman aged 30 to 39 with Graves' ophthalmopathy. In nucleotides, the CDR3 is TGTGCCAGCAGTTCCTACCGGGTGACCGGGGAGCTGTTTTTT. This codes for CASSSYRVTGELFF.